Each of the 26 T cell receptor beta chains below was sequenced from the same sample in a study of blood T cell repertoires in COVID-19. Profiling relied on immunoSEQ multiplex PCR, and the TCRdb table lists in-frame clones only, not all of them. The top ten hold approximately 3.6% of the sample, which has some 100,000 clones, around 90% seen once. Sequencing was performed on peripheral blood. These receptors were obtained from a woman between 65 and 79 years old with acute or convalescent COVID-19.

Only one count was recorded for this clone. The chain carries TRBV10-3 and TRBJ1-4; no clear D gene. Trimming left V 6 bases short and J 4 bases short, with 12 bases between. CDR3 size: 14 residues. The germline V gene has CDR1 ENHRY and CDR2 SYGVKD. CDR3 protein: CAISRSTGNEKLFF. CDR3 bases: TGTGCCATCAGCCGATCCACCGGTAATGAAAAACTGTTTTTT.

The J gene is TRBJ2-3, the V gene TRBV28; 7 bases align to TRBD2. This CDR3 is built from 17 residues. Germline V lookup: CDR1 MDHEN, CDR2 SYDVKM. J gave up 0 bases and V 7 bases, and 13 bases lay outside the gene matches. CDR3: CASIMGGVRSSTDTQYF. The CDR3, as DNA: TGTGCCAGCATTATGGGGGGGGTCAGATCTAGCACAGATACGCAGTATTTT.

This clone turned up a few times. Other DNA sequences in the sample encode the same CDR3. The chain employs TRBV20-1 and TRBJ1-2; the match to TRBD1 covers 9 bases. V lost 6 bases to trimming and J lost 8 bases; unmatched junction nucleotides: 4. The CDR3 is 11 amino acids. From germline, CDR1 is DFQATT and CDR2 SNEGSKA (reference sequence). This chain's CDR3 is CSAGTGYGYTF. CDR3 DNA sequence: TGCAGTGCCGGGACAGGGTACGGCTACACCTTC.

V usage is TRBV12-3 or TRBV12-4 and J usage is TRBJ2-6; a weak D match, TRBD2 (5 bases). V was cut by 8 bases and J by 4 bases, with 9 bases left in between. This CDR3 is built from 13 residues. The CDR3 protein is CASRRGGANVLTF. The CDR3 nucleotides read TGTGCCAGCCGCCGGGGAGGGGCCAACGTCCTGACTTTC.

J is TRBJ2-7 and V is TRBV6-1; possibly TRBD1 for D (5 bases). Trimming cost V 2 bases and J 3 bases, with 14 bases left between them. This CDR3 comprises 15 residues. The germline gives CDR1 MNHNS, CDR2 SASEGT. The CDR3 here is CASSESAKGDYEQYV. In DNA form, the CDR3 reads TGTGCCAGCAGTGAAAGTGCTAAAGGGGACTACGAGCAGTACGTC.

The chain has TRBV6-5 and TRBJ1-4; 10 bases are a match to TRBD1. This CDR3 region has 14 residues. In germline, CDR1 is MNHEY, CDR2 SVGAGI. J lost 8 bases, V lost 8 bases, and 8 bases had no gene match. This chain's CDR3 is CASRDRGFGEKLFF. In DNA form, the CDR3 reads TGTGCCAGCCGGGACAGGGGTTTTGGAGAAAAACTGTTTTTT.

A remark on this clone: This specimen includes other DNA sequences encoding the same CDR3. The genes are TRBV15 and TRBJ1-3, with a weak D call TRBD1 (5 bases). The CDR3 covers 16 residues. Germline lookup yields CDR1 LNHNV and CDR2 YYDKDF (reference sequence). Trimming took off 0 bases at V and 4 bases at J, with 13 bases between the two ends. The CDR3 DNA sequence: TGTGCCACCAGCAGAGATCCCGGGCAGGGAGGAAACACCATATATTTT. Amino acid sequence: CATSRDPGQGGNTIYF.

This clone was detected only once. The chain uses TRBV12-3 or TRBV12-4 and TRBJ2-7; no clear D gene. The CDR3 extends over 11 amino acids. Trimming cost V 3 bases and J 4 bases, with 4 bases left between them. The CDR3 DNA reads TGTGCCAGCAGTTTCTATTACGAGCAGTACTTC. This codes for CASSFYYEQYF.

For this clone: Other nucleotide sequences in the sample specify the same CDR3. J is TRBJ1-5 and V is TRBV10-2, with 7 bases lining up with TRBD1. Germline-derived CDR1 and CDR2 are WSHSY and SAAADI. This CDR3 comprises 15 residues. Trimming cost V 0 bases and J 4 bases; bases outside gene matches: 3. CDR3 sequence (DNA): TGCGCCAGCAGTGAGTCCAGCAGGGGGAATCAGCCCCAGCATTTT. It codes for CASSESSRGNQPQHF.

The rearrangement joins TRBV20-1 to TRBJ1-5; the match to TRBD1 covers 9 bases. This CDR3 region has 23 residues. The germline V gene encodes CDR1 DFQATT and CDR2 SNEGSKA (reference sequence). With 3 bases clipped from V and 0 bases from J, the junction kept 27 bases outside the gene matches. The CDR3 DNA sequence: TGCAGTGCTAGTTTGAGTCTTGGAGACAGGGGGGTCCCCGGGACAGATAGCAATCAGCCCCAGCATTTT. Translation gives CSASLSLGDRGVPGTDSNQPQHF.

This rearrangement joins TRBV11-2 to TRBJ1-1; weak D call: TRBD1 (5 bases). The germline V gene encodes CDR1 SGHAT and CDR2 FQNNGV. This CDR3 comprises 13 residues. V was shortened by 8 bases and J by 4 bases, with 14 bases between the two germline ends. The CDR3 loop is CASGRGGITEAFF. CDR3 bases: TGTGCCAGCGGTAGGGGTGGAATCACTGAAGCTTTCTTT. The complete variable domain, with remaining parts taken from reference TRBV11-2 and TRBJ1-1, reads EAGVAQSPRYKIIEKRQSVAFWCNPISGHATLYWYQQILGQGPKLLIQFQNNGVVDDSQLPKDRFSAERLKGVDSTLKIQPAKLEDSAVYLCASGRGGITEAFFGQGTRLTVV.

CDR3 DNA sequence: TGCGCCAGCAGTGAGCGAGCGGGAGGGCCGACAGATACGCAGTATTTT. Translated: CASSERAGGPTDTQYF. V is TRBV10-1 and J is TRBJ2-3, with TRBD2 matching over 10 bases. Germline V gives CDR1 WNHNN, CDR2 SYGVQD (reference sequence). CDR3 length equals 16 residues. The ends lost 2 bases at V and 3 bases at J; junction bases unmatched: 5.

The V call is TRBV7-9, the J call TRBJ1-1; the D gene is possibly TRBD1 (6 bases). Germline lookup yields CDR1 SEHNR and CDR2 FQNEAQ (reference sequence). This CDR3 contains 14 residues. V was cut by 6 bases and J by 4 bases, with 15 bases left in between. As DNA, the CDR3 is TGTGCCAGCAGTAAAATTCTAGGGGGCACTGAAGCTTTCTTT. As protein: CASSKILGGTEAFF.

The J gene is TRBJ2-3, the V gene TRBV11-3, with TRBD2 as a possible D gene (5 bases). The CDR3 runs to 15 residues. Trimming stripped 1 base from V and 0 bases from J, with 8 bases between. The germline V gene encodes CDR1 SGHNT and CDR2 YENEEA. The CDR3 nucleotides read TGTGCCAGCAGCTTAGCGGGATTGAGCACAGATACGCAGTATTTT. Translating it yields CASSLAGLSTDTQYF. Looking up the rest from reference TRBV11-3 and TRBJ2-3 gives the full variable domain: EAGVVQSPRYKIIEKKQPVAFWCNPISGHNTLYWYLQNLGQGPELLIRYENEEAVDDSQLPKDRFSAERLKGVDSTLKIQPAELGDSAVYLCASSLAGLSTDTQYFGPGTRLTVL.

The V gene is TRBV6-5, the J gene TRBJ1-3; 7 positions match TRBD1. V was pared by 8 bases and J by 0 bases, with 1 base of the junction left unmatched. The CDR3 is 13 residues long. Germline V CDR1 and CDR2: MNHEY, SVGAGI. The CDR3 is CASQGGSGNTIYF. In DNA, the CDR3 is TGTGCCAGCCAGGGGGGCTCTGGAAACACCATATATTTT.

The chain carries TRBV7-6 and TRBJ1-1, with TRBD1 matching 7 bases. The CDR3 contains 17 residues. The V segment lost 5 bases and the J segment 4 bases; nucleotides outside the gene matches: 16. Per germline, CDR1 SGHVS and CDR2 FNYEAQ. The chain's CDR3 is CASSPGGVDREVTEAFF. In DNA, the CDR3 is TGTGCCAGCAGCCCGGGAGGGGTCGACAGGGAGGTCACTGAAGCTTTCTTT.

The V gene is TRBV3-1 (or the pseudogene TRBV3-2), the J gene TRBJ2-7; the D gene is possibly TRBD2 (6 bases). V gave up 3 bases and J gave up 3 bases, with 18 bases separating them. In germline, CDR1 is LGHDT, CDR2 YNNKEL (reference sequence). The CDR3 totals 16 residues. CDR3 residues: CASSQTGGMNLYEQYF. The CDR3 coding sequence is TGTGCCAGCAGCCAGACGGGCGGGATGAATCTCTACGAGCAGTACTTC.

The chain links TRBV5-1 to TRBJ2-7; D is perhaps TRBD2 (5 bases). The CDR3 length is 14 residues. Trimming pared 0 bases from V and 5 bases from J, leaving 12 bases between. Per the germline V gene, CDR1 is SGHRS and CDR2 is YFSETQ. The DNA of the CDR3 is TGCGCCAGCAGCTTGGAAGGAGGAGATAACGAGCAGTACTTC. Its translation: CASSLEGGDNEQYF.

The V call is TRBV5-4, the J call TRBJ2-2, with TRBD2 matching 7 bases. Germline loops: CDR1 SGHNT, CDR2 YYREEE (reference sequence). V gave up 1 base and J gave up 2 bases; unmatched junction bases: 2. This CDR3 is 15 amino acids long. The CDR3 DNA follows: TGTGCCAGCAGCTTGAAGCGGGATAACACCGGGGAGCTGTTTTTT. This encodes CASSLKRDNTGELFF.

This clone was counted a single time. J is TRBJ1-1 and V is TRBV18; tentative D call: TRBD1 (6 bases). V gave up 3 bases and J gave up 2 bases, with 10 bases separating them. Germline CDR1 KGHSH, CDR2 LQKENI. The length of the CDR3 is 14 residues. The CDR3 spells CASSPSGQNTEAFF. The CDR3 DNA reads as TGTGCCAGCTCACCGTCGGGACAAAACACTGAAGCTTTCTTT. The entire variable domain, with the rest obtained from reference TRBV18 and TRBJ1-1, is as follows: NAGVMQNPRHLVRRRGQEARLRCSPMKGHSHVYWYRQLPEEGLKFMVYLQKENIIDESGMPKERFSAEFPKEGPSILRIQQVVRGDSAAYFCASSPSGQNTEAFFGQGTRLTVV.

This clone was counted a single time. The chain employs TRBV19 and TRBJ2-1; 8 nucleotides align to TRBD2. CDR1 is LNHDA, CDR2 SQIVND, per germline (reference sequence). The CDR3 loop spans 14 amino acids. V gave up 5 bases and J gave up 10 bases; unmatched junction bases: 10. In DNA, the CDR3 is TGTGCCAGTAGTCCCTCCGGACTAGCTATCGAGCAGTTCTTC. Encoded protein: CASSPSGLAIEQFF.

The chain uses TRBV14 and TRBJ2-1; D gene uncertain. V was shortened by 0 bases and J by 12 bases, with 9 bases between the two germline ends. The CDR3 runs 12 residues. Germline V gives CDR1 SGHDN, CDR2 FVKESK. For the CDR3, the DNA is TGTGCCAGCAGCCAAGATGTGAGGCGGCAGTTCTTC. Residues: CASSQDVRRQFF.

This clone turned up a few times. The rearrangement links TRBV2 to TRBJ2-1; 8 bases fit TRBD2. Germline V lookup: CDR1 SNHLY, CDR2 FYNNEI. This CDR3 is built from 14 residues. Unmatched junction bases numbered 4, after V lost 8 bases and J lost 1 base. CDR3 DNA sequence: TGTGCCAGCCGAACTAGCGGTTCCTACAATGAGCAGTTCTTC. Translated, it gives CASRTSGSYNEQFF. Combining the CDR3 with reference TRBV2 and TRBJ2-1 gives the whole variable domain EPEVTQTPSHQVTQMGQEVILRCVPISNHLYFYWYRQILGQKVEFLVSFYNNEISEKSEIFDDQFSVERPDGSNFTLKIRSTKLEDSAMYFCASRTSGSYNEQFFGPGTRLTVL.

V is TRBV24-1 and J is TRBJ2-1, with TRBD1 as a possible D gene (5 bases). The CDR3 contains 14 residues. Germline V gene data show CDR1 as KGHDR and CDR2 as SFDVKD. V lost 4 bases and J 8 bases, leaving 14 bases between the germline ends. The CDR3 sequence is CATSDVTFRDEQFF. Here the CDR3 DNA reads TGTGCCACCAGTGACGTGACATTCAGGGATGAGCAGTTCTTC.

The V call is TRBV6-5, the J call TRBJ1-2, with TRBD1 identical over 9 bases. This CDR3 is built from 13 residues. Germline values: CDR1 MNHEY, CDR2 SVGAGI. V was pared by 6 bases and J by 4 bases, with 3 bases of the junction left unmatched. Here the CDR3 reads CASRTTGGYGYTF. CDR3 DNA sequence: TGTGCCAGCAGGACGACAGGGGGCTATGGCTACACCTTC.

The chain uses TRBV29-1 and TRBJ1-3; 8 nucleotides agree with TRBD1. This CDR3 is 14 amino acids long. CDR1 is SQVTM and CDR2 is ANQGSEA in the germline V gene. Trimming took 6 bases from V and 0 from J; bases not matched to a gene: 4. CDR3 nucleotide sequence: TGCAGCGTGGGGACAGGTTTCTCTGGAAACACCATATATTTT. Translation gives CSVGTGFSGNTIYF.